This is a list of T cell receptor beta chains from one sample in a study of blood T cells in healthy people across ages. TCRdb passed the 5' RACE reads through MiXCR, listing each CDR3 protein once. The table has some 640,000 distinct CDR3 sequences, about 30% seen once. The sample taken for sequencing was blood. The receptors here all came from a woman of 80 years or more in good health. Each CDR3 is given with its conserved first and last residue. D genes are given only for firm matches. Size is stated for part of the rows, as once, few or many counts, or as a class when the clone is expanded.

v_call: TRBV13
j_call: TRBJ1-1
d_call: TRBD1
clone_size: .
cdr3_nt: TGTGCCAGCAGCCCGCCCCGGACAGGGGGCGCGAACACTGAATCTTTCTTT
cdr3_aa: CASSPPRTGGANTESFF

v_call: TRBV20-1
j_call: TRBJ2-7
d_call: .
clone_size: many
cdr3_nt: TGCAGTGCCCCAAGTAGCGGAGCCTACGAGCAGTACTTC
cdr3_aa: CSAPSSGAYEQYF

v_call: TRBV27
j_call: TRBJ2-4
d_call: TRBD2
clone_size: .
cdr3_nt: TGTGCCAGCAGTTTGGGCGGGAGGAGGAGGGACATTCAGTACTTC
cdr3_aa: CASSLGGRRRDIQYF

v_call: TRBV7-9
j_call: TRBJ1-2
d_call: .
clone_size: many
cdr3_nt: TGTGCCAGCAGACTAGGTCGGGGCGGCGGCTACACCTTC
cdr3_aa: CASRLGRGGGYTF

v_call: TRBV13
j_call: TRBJ2-7
d_call: .
clone_size: .
cdr3_nt: TGTGCCAGCAGCTTAGACTCCCTATTCATAGGAGGTAAAGGCGAGCAGTACTTC
cdr3_aa: CASSLDSLFIGGKGEQYF

v_call: TRBV25-1
j_call: TRBJ2-3
d_call: TRBD2
clone_size: many
cdr3_nt: TGTGCCAGCAGTGTCACTAGCGGGGCCACAGATACGCAGTATTTT
cdr3_aa: CASSVTSGATDTQYF

v_call: TRBV6-1
j_call: TRBJ2-5
d_call: .
clone_size: .
cdr3_nt: TGTGCCAGCAGTGAGTTATTAGGGGGGAAGCAGTACTTC
cdr3_aa: CASSELLGGKQYF

v_call: TRBV4-2
j_call: TRBJ2-6
d_call: .
clone_size: .
cdr3_nt: TGTGCCAGCAGCCAAGATAAGGCCTCTGGGGCCAACGTCCTGACTTTC
cdr3_aa: CASSQDKASGANVLTF

v_call: TRBV6-6
j_call: TRBJ2-7
d_call: .
clone_size: many
cdr3_nt: TGTGCCAGCAGTCCATCCGGGGGCTCTGGGAACGAGCAGTACTTC
cdr3_aa: CASSPSGGSGNEQYF

v_call: TRBV28
j_call: TRBJ2-5
d_call: TRBD1
clone_size: many
cdr3_nt: TGTGCCAGCAGTTCCCCCGGGACAGGGGAAATCCGACAAAGGTACCAAGAGACCCAGTACTTC
cdr3_aa: CASSSPGTGEIRQRYQETQYF

v_call: TRBV3-1
j_call: TRBJ1-1
d_call: .
clone_size: few
cdr3_nt: TGTGCCAGCAGCCAAGCTGGACAGTTCATGAACACTGAGGCTTTCTTT
cdr3_aa: CASSQAGQFMNTEAFF

v_call: TRBV30
j_call: TRBJ1-6
d_call: TRBD1
clone_size: .
cdr3_nt: TGTGCCTGGTGTGGACAGGGATCGAATTCACCCCTCCACTTT
cdr3_aa: CAWCGQGSNSPLHF

v_call: TRBV10-3
j_call: TRBJ1-2
d_call: TRBD1
clone_size: many
cdr3_nt: TGTGCCATCAGTCTCCAGGGGGACTATGGCTACACCTTC
cdr3_aa: CAISLQGDYGYTF

v_call: TRBV28
j_call: TRBJ2-7
d_call: .
clone_size: many
cdr3_nt: TGTGCCAGCAGTATTAACCACAGCTACGAGCAGTACTTC
cdr3_aa: CASSINHSYEQYF

v_call: TRBV5-1
j_call: TRBJ2-5
d_call: TRBD2
clone_size: many
cdr3_nt: TGCGCCAGCAGCTTGGGGACTAGCGGAGAGACCCAGTACTTC
cdr3_aa: CASSLGTSGETQYF

v_call: TRBV20-1
j_call: TRBJ1-1
d_call: TRBD1
clone_size: few
cdr3_nt: TGCAGTGCCGGCCGGACAGGGAGCACTGAAGCTTTCTTT
cdr3_aa: CSAGRTGSTEAFF

v_call: TRBV20-1
j_call: TRBJ2-1
d_call: TRBD2
clone_size: .
cdr3_nt: TGCAGTGCTAGAAGTGGACTAGCGGGGCCTTATGAGCAGTTCTTC
cdr3_aa: CSARSGLAGPYEQFF

v_call: TRBV25-1
j_call: TRBJ1-2
d_call: .
clone_size: .
cdr3_nt: TGTGCCAGCAGGGATGGGGGCGCCTATGGCTACACCTTC
cdr3_aa: CASRDGGAYGYTF

v_call: TRBV2
j_call: TRBJ1-1
d_call: .
clone_size: .
cdr3_nt: TGTGCCAGCACCTCACCTGGGGAGGGGACGAACACTGAAGCTTTCTTT
cdr3_aa: CASTSPGEGTNTEAFF

v_call: TRBV2
j_call: TRBJ2-1
d_call: .
clone_size: .
cdr3_nt: TGTGCCAGCAGTGAAGTCACGGGCAATGAGCAGTTCTTC
cdr3_aa: CASSEVTGNEQFF

v_call: TRBV12-3/TRBV12-4
j_call: TRBJ1-5
d_call: .
clone_size: .
cdr3_nt: TGTGCCAGCAGTTCAAGGATAAAAAGCAATCAGCCCCAGCATTTT
cdr3_aa: CASSSRIKSNQPQHF

v_call: TRBV18
j_call: TRBJ2-5
d_call: TRBD2
clone_size: many
cdr3_nt: TGTGCCAGCTCACCTGGGACTAGCTACGAGACCCAGTACTTC
cdr3_aa: CASSPGTSYETQYF

v_call: TRBV5-5
j_call: TRBJ2-7
d_call: TRBD1
clone_size: .
cdr3_nt: TGTGCCAGCAGCTTGTGGCAGGGGGCCTACGAGCAGTACTTC
cdr3_aa: CASSLWQGAYEQYF

v_call: TRBV7-2
j_call: TRBJ2-1
d_call: .
clone_size: .
cdr3_nt: TGTGCCAGCAGCCCTGGGACGGTCTTAGGCGAGCAGTTCTTC
cdr3_aa: CASSPGTVLGEQFF

v_call: TRBV4-3
j_call: TRBJ2-7
d_call: TRBD1
clone_size: .
cdr3_nt: TGCGCCAGCAGCCAAGACGGGACAGATTCCGAGCAGTACTTC
cdr3_aa: CASSQDGTDSEQYF

v_call: TRBV5-1
j_call: TRBJ1-5
d_call: .
clone_size: many
cdr3_nt: TGCGCCAGCAGCGCATCGGGATCACAGCCCCAGCATTTT
cdr3_aa: CASSASGSQPQHF

v_call: TRBV5-1
j_call: TRBJ2-5
d_call: .
clone_size: many
cdr3_nt: TGCGCCAGCAGCGTTAGCGCGCCCCCGTACCAAGAGACCCAGTACTTC
cdr3_aa: CASSVSAPPYQETQYF

v_call: TRBV6-6
j_call: TRBJ1-1
d_call: .
clone_size: few
cdr3_nt: TGTGCCAGCAGTGAGGGGAGTGGATCTAGAGCTTTCTTT
cdr3_aa: CASSEGSGSRAFF

v_call: TRBV19
j_call: TRBJ2-7
d_call: TRBD1
clone_size: .
cdr3_nt: TGTGCCAGTAGGAGGACAGGAGGTCGGCTCGAGCAGTACTTC
cdr3_aa: CASRRTGGRLEQYF

v_call: TRBV5-1
j_call: TRBJ2-7
d_call: .
clone_size: few
cdr3_nt: TGCGCCAGCAGCCCCCTGGGGGTTAGCTCCTACGAGCAGTACTTC
cdr3_aa: CASSPLGVSSYEQYF

v_call: TRBV6-6
j_call: TRBJ2-5
d_call: TRBD2
clone_size: many
cdr3_nt: TGTGCCAGCAGCGACGCGGGGGGCCCAAAAGAGACCCAGTACTTC
cdr3_aa: CASSDAGGPKETQYF

v_call: TRBV24-1
j_call: TRBJ1-2
d_call: .
clone_size: .
cdr3_nt: TGTGCCTCAGCCGCTGAGGAGACAGGCTACACCTTC
cdr3_aa: CASAAEETGYTF

v_call: TRBV7-4
j_call: TRBJ2-7
d_call: .
clone_size: .
cdr3_nt: TGTGCCAGCGATGATTTTCGGTCCTACGAGCAGTACTTC
cdr3_aa: CASDDFRSYEQYF

v_call: TRBV12-3/TRBV12-4
j_call: TRBJ2-3
d_call: TRBD2
clone_size: many
cdr3_nt: TGTGCCAGCAGTCACGCCGGGGGGGAAAGCACAGATACGCAGTATTTT
cdr3_aa: CASSHAGGESTDTQYF

v_call: TRBV27
j_call: TRBJ2-5
d_call: .
clone_size: many
cdr3_nt: TGTGCCAGCAGTTACCGGGGCGGCTTAAGGAACCAAGAGACCCAGTACTTC
cdr3_aa: CASSYRGGLRNQETQYF

v_call: TRBV5-1
j_call: TRBJ1-2
d_call: .
clone_size: many
cdr3_nt: TGCGCCAGCAGCGCTGACTTCTATGGCTACACCTTC
cdr3_aa: CASSADFYGYTF

v_call: TRBV30
j_call: TRBJ2-7
d_call: .
clone_size: .
cdr3_nt: TGTGCCTGGAGTGTAGGGCGGGGAGACACCTACGAGCAGTACTTC
cdr3_aa: CAWSVGRGDTYEQYF

v_call: TRBV20-1
j_call: TRBJ2-2
d_call: TRBD2
clone_size: .
cdr3_nt: TGCAGTGCTTTGACTAGCGGGAGATTCCCCGGGGAGCTGTTTTTT
cdr3_aa: CSALTSGRFPGELFF

v_call: TRBV25-1
j_call: TRBJ2-7
d_call: .
clone_size: .
cdr3_nt: TGTGCCAGCAGTGAATATGTGAATGAGCAGTACTTC
cdr3_aa: CASSEYVNEQYF

v_call: TRBV3-1
j_call: TRBJ1-4
d_call: .
clone_size: .
cdr3_nt: TGTGCCAGCAGTGACAGGACAACTAATGAAAAACTGTTTTTT
cdr3_aa: CASSDRTTNEKLFF